These 12 T cell receptor beta chains share one sample of origin, sequenced in a study of CD8+ T cells in alopecia areata. Reverse transcription of extracted RNA yielded cDNA, which provided the sequencing template. Some clones are missing from TCRdb's copy, which holds only in-frame ones; the method was immunoSEQ multiplex PCR. The data contain 120,000 or so clones, approximately 60% of them singletons. The material sequenced was CD4+ T cells sorted from blood. These receptors were collected from a human donor in good health.

This clone was observed once. This chain links TRBV29-1 with TRBJ2-5; maybe TRBD1 (6 bases). Trimming took 5 bases from V and 5 from J, leaving 18 bases between them. Germline CDR1 reads SQVTM; CDR2 reads ANQGSEA. The CDR3 runs 14 residues. The CDR3 loop is CSVKPDRLGETQYF. Here the CDR3 DNA reads TGCAGCGTTAAACCTGACAGGCTGGGGGAGACCCAGTACTTC.

The chain links TRBV7-9 to TRBJ2-2; D is unresolved. Trimming pared 5 bases from V and 1 base from J, leaving 14 bases between. Germline V lookup: CDR1 SEHNR, CDR2 FQNEAQ (reference sequence). This CDR3 has 16 amino acids. The CDR3 coding sequence is TGTGCCAGCAGCCCCCCCAGGACGGTGAACACCGGGGAGCTGTTTTTT. Residues: CASSPPRTVNTGELFF.

This clone has only a few counts. This chain uses TRBV11-2 with TRBJ1-2; a weak D match, TRBD1 (5 bases). The CDR3 length is 16 residues. Per the germline V gene, CDR1 is SGHAT and CDR2 is FQNNGV. V was shortened by 6 bases and J by 0 bases, with 17 bases between the two germline ends. The chain's CDR3 is CASRNPKWGSNYGYTF. The CDR3 nucleotides are TGTGCCAGCAGGAATCCAAAATGGGGCTCTAACTATGGCTACACCTTC.

This clone has more than one count but fewer than ten. V usage is TRBV7-6 and J usage is TRBJ2-7; no clear D. V lost 4 bases and J lost 4, with 11 bases in between. Germline values: CDR1 SGHVS, CDR2 FNYEAQ. The CDR3 loop spans 13 amino acids. The CDR3 DNA is TGTGCCAGCAGCTCAACCACCGGATACGAGCAGTACTTC. Residues: CASSSTTGYEQYF.

V usage is TRBV30 and J usage is TRBJ1-3; TRBD1 might be the D (6 bases). The CDR3 totals 13 residues. Trimming stripped 3 bases from V and 5 bases from J, with 11 bases between. The V gene's germline CDR1 is GTSNPN and CDR2 SVGIG (reference sequence). The CDR3 DNA reads TGTGCCTGGAGCGGGACAACGAGAAACACCATATATTTT. This encodes CAWSGTTRNTIYF.

This clone was found many times. The V call is TRBV5-1, the J call TRBJ1-1; the D gene is possibly TRBD1 (6 bases). Germline V lookup: CDR1 SGHRS, CDR2 YFSETQ. Trimming left V 2 bases short and J 5 bases short, with 16 bases between. CDR3 size: 15 residues. The CDR3 protein is CASSFPQGKETEAFF. For the CDR3, the DNA is TGCGCCAGCAGCTTCCCACAGGGAAAGGAGACTGAAGCTTTCTTT. The full variable domain, its missing parts supplied by reference TRBV5-1 and TRBJ1-1, is KAGVTQTPRYLIKTRGQQVTLSCSPISGHRSVSWYQQTPGQGLQFLFEYFSETQRNKGNFPGRFSGRQFSNSRSEMNVSTLELGDSALYLCASSFPQGKETEAFFGQGTRLTVV.

The rearrangement links TRBV4-1 to TRBJ1-6; 9 bases are shared with TRBD1. With 0 bases clipped from V and 9 bases from J, the junction kept 3 bases outside the gene matches. Germline CDR1 is MGHRA and CDR2 is YSYEKL. The CDR3 is 15 residues long. CDR3 nucleotide sequence: TGCGCCAGCAGCCAAGATAGGGACAGGGCTTCACCCCTCCACTTT. The encoded protein is CASSQDRDRASPLHF.

The chain recombines TRBV4-1 with TRBJ1-4, with D possibly matching TRBD1 (5 bases). Trimming left V 6 bases short and J 10 bases short, with 15 bases between. The CDR3 covers 13 residues. CDR1 and CDR2 from the germline V gene are MGHRA and YSYEKL. The DNA for the CDR3 is TGCGCCAGCAGGGAGGGACTCCTCGGAAAACTGTTTTTT. Translation: CASREGLLGKLFF.

The genes are TRBV7-2 and TRBJ1-4; 7 bases align to TRBD1. With 5 bases clipped from V and 8 bases from J, the junction kept 5 bases outside the gene matches. Germline V gene data show CDR1 as SGHTA and CDR2 as FQGNSA. The CDR3 is 13 residues long. As DNA, the CDR3 is TGTGCCAGCAGCAAGAGACAGGGCGAAAAACTGTTTTTT. It codes for CASSKRQGEKLFF.

V gene TRBV12-5 combines with J gene TRBJ2-2, with D possibly TRBD1 on 6 matching bases. Trimming shortened V by 0 bases and J by 4 bases, and 15 bases separated the two germline ends. The CDR3 covers 17 residues. Germline loops: CDR1 LGHNT, CDR2 FRNRAP. CDR3 protein: CASGLVRQVPATGELFF. The CDR3 nucleotides are TGTGCTAGTGGTTTGGTACGACAGGTCCCGGCCACCGGGGAGCTGTTTTTT.

The chain links TRBV9 to TRBJ2-1; TRBD2 agrees at 10 bases. The J segment lost 10 bases and the V segment lost 3 bases, leaving 10 bases of the junction unmatched. In germline, CDR1 is SGDLS, CDR2 YYNGEE. The CDR3 loop spans 15 amino acids. The CDR3 sequence: CASSGYSGGPGEQFF. In nucleotides, the CDR3 is TGTGCCAGCAGCGGATATAGCGGGGGGCCTGGAGAGCAGTTCTTC. The full variable domain, its missing parts supplied by reference TRBV9 and TRBJ2-1, is DSGVTQTPKHLITATGQRVTLRCSPRSGDLSVYWYQQSLDQGLQFLIQYYNGEERAKGNILERFSAQQFPDLHSELNLSSLELGDSALYFCASSGYSGGPGEQFFGPGTRLTVL.

Details on this clone: Other DNA sequences in the sample encode the same CDR3. The chain has TRBV30 and TRBJ1-1; 8 bases agree with TRBD1. The CDR3 runs to 13 residues. With V trimmed by 3 bases and J by 3 bases, 3 bases remained unmatched. Germline lookup yields CDR1 GTSNPN and CDR2 SVGIG (reference sequence). CDR3: CAWRDRGYTEAFF. The DNA for the CDR3 is TGTGCCTGGAGAGACAGGGGCTACACTGAAGCTTTCTTT.